What follows is one T cell receptor beta chain and its context. This clonotype was seen many times. Its antigen target is currently unknown. No much larger clone is present one base from it, and per-base qualities are unavailable. The sample belongs to a study of neurological immune-mediated disorders (dated by TCRdb to between 2018 and 2021). For the wider study: Among the 35 or so multiple sclerosis patients, approximately 31 had relapsing-remitting MS and 3 had secondary progressive MS. Using UMI-based sequencing, the study compared peripheral blood TCR-beta repertoires from patients with HTLV-I-associated myelopathy (HAM/TSP), patients with multiple sclerosis, and healthy controls. Longitudinal samples, technical triplicates and paired sorted CD4+ and CD8+ T-cell subsets, alongside PBMC samples, were included among the approximately 110 TCR-beta libraries. Each longitudinal HAM/TSP and healthy donor was sampled at 3 time-points spaced at roughly 3-45 month intervals. Of the approximately 65 subjects in the cohort, about 15 were HAM/TSP patients, around 34 were multiple sclerosis patients, and 20 were healthy controls.

The CDR3 runs 13 residues from the cysteine to the phenylalanine. The DNA shown is the 39-base CDR3, in frame from base 1. CDR1 and CDR2 are read off the germline V gene (reference sequence) as DFQATT and SNEGSKA. At the junction V is shortened by 5 bases and J by 2 bases, with 13 bases in between. To synthesize cDNA, template-switch 5'RACE was performed with a primer carrying a 10-nucleotide random unique molecular identifier so that each TCR transcript was tagged. Each sequencing run produced over 200 million TCR-beta sequences covering 15-18 subjects. Total RNA was extracted with the RNeasy kit. TCR-beta VDJ regions were amplified with primers for the TCR constant region and the 5'RACE anchor, using the KAPA Real-time Library Amplification kit. A first PCR added sample indexes and Illumina adaptors, after which a second PCR increased the library yield. After Ampure bead purification, the roughly 650 bp TCR product was size-selected on a 2% E-gel SizeSelection system. Before pooling, libraries had their quality checked on a Bioanalyzer, their concentration measured with Qubit, and their quantity determined with the Kapa Library Quantification kit. An Illumina HiSeq 2500 was used to sequence the libraries paired-end at 2 x 150 bp. To increase sequence diversity, 25-30% phiX was spiked into each library pool. As for the authors' bioinformatics: The quality-filtered reads were processed with the UMI-based MiGEC pipeline, whose error correction step removed more than 85% of the raw TCR sequences. IMGT germline references were used for aligning VDJ genes, and each clonotype was defined as a unique CDR3 amino acid sequence together with its V-J genes. Clonal expansion, Shannon diversity and CDR3 relatedness (CalcPairwiseDistances, ClusterSamples) were evaluated with VDJtools, and phylogenetic trees were built with CLCbio workbench. Using coefficient-of-variation modelling across technical triplicates, the study counted a clone as expanded if it had at least 8 unique UMIs. TCRdb applied fastp at Q25 and MiXCR to the public reads, then kept only in-frame beta chains. Here each entry gathers all rows of one CDR3 protein and keeps the most common genes and DNA. The V and J calls were not made by the authors but by TCRdb's processing. The sample table holds about 80,000 distinct CDR3 sequences, of which 5.8% were seen once. 7.9% of the sample is held by the ten biggest clonotypes.

The paper's findings and limits, for the study overall: The MS cluster showed no association with clinical or MRI features, and the authors stated that larger cohorts are needed. Expanded clones from different subjects shared no identical CDR3 amino acid sequences, which suggests that TCR-beta repertoires were private in all groups. The highest TCR clonal expansion was observed in HAM/TSP patients, whereas the lowest was observed in MS patients, even when compared with healthy controls. In a phylogenetic analysis, the repertoires of 18 out of 34 MS patients fell into a single cluster of related CDR3 sequences, pointing to a possible signature at the repertoire level.

The time point label here, explained by the study, means: longitudinal time-point 2. For unsorted PBMC libraries, 2 million PBMCs were used after storage in RNAlater at -80 degrees C until RNA extraction. Multiple sclerosis patients were enrolled in a US clinical protocol under which disease progression was evaluated by magnetic resonance imaging. Peripheral blood was subjected to Ficoll-Hypaque density gradient centrifugation to isolate PBMCs, which were then cryopreserved in liquid nitrogen. This sequence originates from a woman aged 60-75 years with multiple sclerosis. The specimen sequenced was PBMCs. This chain joins TRBV20-1 to TRBJ2-7; the D gene cannot be resolved reliably. The CDR3 here reads CSAPSTQTYEQYF. The sequenced DNA is TGCAGTGCTCCGAGCACGCAAACCTACGAGCAGTACTTC.